The 16 T cell receptor beta chains below all came from one sample that was sequenced in a study of graft-versus-host responses after intestinal transplantation. This table comes from immunoSEQ multiplex PCR, and its TCRdb copy is limited to in-frame clones, with some not included. The table records just over 95,000 clones, around 90% of them present only once. Antigens for these TCRs are unknown. The starting material was unstimulated CD4+ T cells sorted from spleen or lymph node cells, obtained before intestinal transplant. Receptor source: a human donor who received an intestinal transplant.

This clone was counted a single time. The V call is TRBV7-2, the J call TRBJ1-2, with 8 positions matching TRBD1. Losses at the gene ends were 4 bases for V and 4 bases for J; bases not matched to a gene: 5. CDR1 is SGHTA, CDR2 FQGNSA, per germline. The length of the CDR3 is 14 residues. The CDR3 sequence: CASSYLDRAYGYTF. The CDR3 DNA reads TGTGCCAGCAGCTACCTGGACAGGGCCTATGGCTACACCTTC. The full variable domain, its missing parts supplied by reference TRBV7-2 and TRBJ1-2, is GAGVSQSPSNKVTEKGKDVELRCDPISGHTALYWYRQSLGQGLEFLIYFQGNSAPDKSGLPSDRFSAERTGGSVSTLTIQRTQQEDSAVYLCASSYLDRAYGYTFGSGTRLTVV.

J is TRBJ1-3 and V is TRBV9, with D possibly being TRBD1 (6 bases). The CDR3 loop spans 14 amino acids. Germline CDR1 SGDLS, CDR2 YYNGEE. Trimming shortened V by 4 bases and J by 4 bases, and 12 bases separated the two germline ends. CDR3 in amino acids: CASSPTTGGNTIYF. DNA of the CDR3: TGTGCCAGCAGCCCCACGACAGGCGGAAACACCATATATTTT.

CDR3 nucleotides: TGTGCCAGTAGTGGACACCCCGCCGGAGAGACCCAGTACTTC. It codes for CASSGHPAGETQYF. This sequence joins TRBV19 and TRBJ2-5, with D perhaps matching TRBD1 (5 bases). This CDR3 has 14 residues. The ends were cut back, 5 bases at V and 4 bases at J, with 14 bases in the middle. The germline V gene has CDR1 LNHDA and CDR2 SQIVND (reference sequence).

A single count supports this clone. The V and J genes are TRBV6-1 and TRBJ2-7; D is uncertain. The CDR3 is 12 residues long. CDR1 is MNHNS, CDR2 SASEGT, per germline. V dropped 6 bases and J dropped 2 bases, with 8 bases sitting between them. CDR3 region: CASRDTPYEQYF. DNA for the CDR3: TGTGCCAGCAGAGACACCCCCTACGAGCAGTACTTC.

The rearrangement uses TRBV18 and TRBJ2-6, with 7 bases fitting TRBD1. V lost 3 bases to trimming and J lost 1 base; unmatched junction nucleotides: 9. Germline V gives CDR1 KGHSH, CDR2 LQKENI. The length of the CDR3 is 18 residues. The CDR3 DNA is TGTGCCAGCTCACCCCGACAGGGCTCAACATCTGGGGCCAACGTCCTGACTTTC. It yields the protein CASSPRQGSTSGANVLTF.

This clone came up once. The V call is TRBV7-2, the J call TRBJ2-7, with 8 bases aligning to TRBD2. The V segment lost 2 bases and the J segment 4 bases; nucleotides outside the gene matches: 16. The CDR3 extends over 18 amino acids. Germline assignment: CDR1 SGHTA and CDR2 FQGNSA. Here the CDR3 reads CASSLSQPGLAGIYEQYF. DNA of the CDR3: TGTGCCAGCAGCTTATCACAGCCCGGACTAGCCGGGATTTACGAGCAGTACTTC. The full variable domain, rest sourced from reference TRBV7-2 and TRBJ2-7, is GAGVSQSPSNKVTEKGKDVELRCDPISGHTALYWYRQSLGQGLEFLIYFQGNSAPDKSGLPSDRFSAERTGGSVSTLTIQRTQQEDSAVYLCASSLSQPGLAGIYEQYFGPGTRLTVT.

This chain joins TRBV5-6 and TRBJ2-5; 8 bases line up with TRBD1. CDR3 length: 16 residues. Germline V gene lookup returns CDR1 SGHDT and CDR2 YYEEEE. V lost 3 bases and J lost 3; bases outside the gene matches: 10. CDR3 nucleotides: TGTGCCAGCAGCTCAGTGCGGACAGGGAAAGAAGAGACCCAGTACTTC. Translation: CASSSVRTGKEETQYF. Filled out from reference TRBV5-6 and TRBJ2-5, the complete variable domain reads DAGVTQSPTHLIKTRGQQVTLRCSPKSGHDTVSWYQQALGQGPQFIFQYYEEEERQRGNFPDRFSGHQFPNYSSELNVNALLLGDSALYLCASSSVRTGKEETQYFGPGTRLLVL.

The gene calls are TRBV6-1 and TRBJ2-7; D uncertain. Germline loops: CDR1 MNHNS, CDR2 SASEGT. Between the trimmed V and J ends, which lost 3 bases and 7 bases, there was a span of 7 bases. The CDR3 sequence is 11 residues long. The CDR3: CASSDLAEQYF. CDR3 bases: TGTGCCAGCAGTGACTTGGCAGAGCAGTACTTC.

Only one count was recorded for this clone. The J gene is TRBJ2-2, the V gene TRBV11-2; 14 bases fit TRBD2. The V and J ends lost 6 bases and 1 base, in that order; junction bases with no gene match: 4. CDR1 and CDR2 (germline): SGHAT, FQNNGV. CDR3 length equals 17 residues. The CDR3 loop is CASSKGLAGENTGELFF. The CDR3 DNA is TGTGCCAGCAGTAAGGGACTAGCGGGGGAGAACACCGGGGAGCTGTTTTTT.

This sequence joins TRBV28 and TRBJ2-3; 7 bases match TRBD1. The CDR3 consists of 14 residues. CDR1 MDHEN and CDR2 SYDVKM come from the germline V gene. The V gene end was trimmed by 6 bases and the J gene end by 0 bases; junction bases not matched to a gene: 3. The CDR3 coding sequence is TGTGCCAGCAGGCCGGGACAGAGCACAGATACGCAGTATTTT. As protein: CASRPGQSTDTQYF.

V and J are TRBV6-5 and TRBJ2-7; the D gene is possibly TRBD2 (6 bases). With 5 bases removed from V and 0 bases from J, the gap between germline ends came to 14 bases. The CDR3 has 15 residues. Germline V gene data show CDR1 as MNHEY and CDR2 as SVGAGI. Written as DNA, the CDR3 is TGTGCCAGCAGTCCCGGGGTCGGGAGCTCCTACGAGCAGTACTTC. This sequence encodes CASSPGVGSSYEQYF.

This chain links TRBV2 with TRBJ2-2, with TRBD1 as a possible D gene (6 bases). The CDR3 has 13 amino acids. CDR1 and CDR2 from the germline V gene are SNHLY and FYNNEI. V gave up 8 bases and J gave up 6 bases, with 13 bases separating them. CDR3 region: CASEAGAAGELFF. In DNA, the CDR3 is TGTGCCAGCGAGGCAGGGGCGGCCGGGGAGCTGTTTTTT. The whole variable domain, filled in from reference TRBV2 and TRBJ2-2, reads EPEVTQTPSHQVTQMGQEVILRCVPISNHLYFYWYRQILGQKVEFLVSFYNNEISEKSEIFDDQFSVERPDGSNFTLKIRSTKLEDSAMYFCASEAGAAGELFFGEGSRLTVL.

This clone has a single count. The DNA of the CDR3 is TGTGCCAGCAGCCAAGTTAGTCGGGGGAGGGGCAATCAGCCCCAGCATTTT. It specifies CASSQVSRGRGNQPQHF. V and J are TRBV4-2 and TRBJ1-5, with D possibly matching TRBD1 (5 bases). Germline V CDR1 and CDR2: LGHNA, YNFKEQ. V shed 1 base and J shed 2 bases, with 15 bases lying between them. This CDR3 region has 17 residues.

The J gene is TRBJ1-1, the V gene TRBV7-9, with TRBD1 identical over 9 bases. CDR3 length equals 16 residues. J lost 4 bases, V lost 5 bases, and 11 bases had no gene match. Germline CDR1 is SEHNR and CDR2 is FQNEAQ (reference sequence). This chain's CDR3 is CASSRYGTGLTTEAFF. The CDR3 region has the DNA TGTGCCAGCAGCCGGTACGGGACAGGGCTAACCACTGAAGCTTTCTTT.

This clone was picked up a small number of times. The chain joins TRBV18 to TRBJ1-2, with a weak D call TRBD1 (6 bases). With 0 bases removed from V and 6 bases from J, the gap between germline ends came to 14 bases. CDR3 length: 15 residues. CDR1 and CDR2 (germline): KGHSH, LQKENI. The CDR3 loop is CASSPPYLTGNGYTF. In nucleotides, the CDR3 is TGTGCCAGCTCACCACCGTATCTCACAGGGAATGGCTACACCTTC.

This chain uses TRBV7-3 with TRBJ2-5, with 8 positions matching TRBD2. CDR1 and CDR2 (germline): SGHTA, FQGTGA. This CDR3 is built from 14 residues. J lost 4 bases, V lost 5 bases, and 6 bases had no gene match. The CDR3 coding sequence is TGTGCCAGCAGCGCCGGGGGGGCCGGAGAGACCCAGTACTTC. Translating it yields CASSAGGAGETQYF.